This T cell receptor beta chain was identified in a study of blood T cell repertoires in COVID-19. Sequencing used immunoSEQ multiplex PCR; TCRdb keeps in-frame clones, though not all of them. The sample consists of about 220,000 clones, roughly 89% of them appearing once. Germline V gives CDR1 LNHDA, CDR2 SQIVND (reference sequence). Trimming shortened V by 1 base and J by 3 bases, and 8 bases separated the two germline ends. The CDR3 extends over 14 amino acids. This clonotype was sampled from a man aged 25 to 40 who had been exposed to COVID-19. The chain carries TRBV19 and TRBJ2-3; possibly TRBD2 for D (6 bases). Sequences were obtained from PBMCs or T cells enriched from blood (not recorded which). The CDR3 coding sequence is TGTGCCAGTAGTATAGCTGGGGGGACAGATACGCAGTATTTT. It is translated as CASSIAGGTDTQYF.